This T cell receptor (beta chain) was identified in a study of T cell responses to AZD1222 COVID-19 vaccine. General observations from the study: Donors were mostly white British, more females; clonal diversity possibly underestimated. The study found vaccine-associated CD4 TCRs spanning spike, dominant at 160-218 and 743-854. Nearly half of spike-specific TCRs reportedly target variant regions that are unmutated in the B.1.351 and B.1.1.7 variants.

Losses at the gene ends were 4 bases for V and 3 bases for J; bases not matched to a gene: 2. Germline V gene data show CDR1 as SGHRS and CDR2 as YFSETQ. CDR3 length: 15 residues. As regards this clone: Its specificity is not known.

Clones were sequenced by immunoSEQ multiplex PCR, and TCRdb holds only the in-frame ones, with some missing. The table includes roughly 100,000 clones, roughly 90% detected once. The sequence was obtained from an adult in good health. The source was peripheral blood, collected on day 0 of AZD1222 vaccination. This chain links TRBV5-1 with TRBJ2-1; 12 bases match TRBD2. Here the CDR3 DNA reads TGCGCCAGCAGCCGGGGACTAGCGGGCTACAATGAGCAGTTCTTC. Residues: CASSRGLAGYNEQFF.